The sequence of this T cell receptor (beta chain) was determined in a study of human T cells and chemical hapten exposure. Study context: In the sensitization step, 2% DPC was placed on about 2 cm by about 2 cm of upper inner arm skin. General study findings and limits: Compared with pre-sensitization or healthy control sets, expanded TCRs clustered more. With patch test score, the counts of PT1 expanded TCRs showed a positive correlation.

Time point here: pre-sensitization, week 0. As to treatment: therapeutic diphenylcyclopropenone sensitization with weekly scalp DPC. The length of the CDR3 is 14 residues. Germline CDR1 reads SSHAT; CDR2 reads FNYEAQ (reference sequence). TCRdb redid the calling of the RACE reads with MiXCR, one entry per CDR3 protein. The repertoire holds roughly 250,000 distinct CDR3 sequences, with about 8.6% as singletons. Turning to this clonotype: No antigen is known for it. Sequence at one end of the junction differs from germline and may be a read error.

V usage is TRBV7-7 and J usage is TRBJ2-2; D uncertain. This sequence originates from a woman aged 40 to 50 with alopecia areata. Some clones in this sample may be carry-over from other donors' samples. The sample was whole blood, taken in connection with sensitization to the hapten diphenylcyclopropenone (DPC). This CDR3 reads CASSPEPQTGELFF. CDR3 coding DNA: TGTGCTAGCAGCCCCGAACCGCAAACCGGGGAGCTGTTTTTT.